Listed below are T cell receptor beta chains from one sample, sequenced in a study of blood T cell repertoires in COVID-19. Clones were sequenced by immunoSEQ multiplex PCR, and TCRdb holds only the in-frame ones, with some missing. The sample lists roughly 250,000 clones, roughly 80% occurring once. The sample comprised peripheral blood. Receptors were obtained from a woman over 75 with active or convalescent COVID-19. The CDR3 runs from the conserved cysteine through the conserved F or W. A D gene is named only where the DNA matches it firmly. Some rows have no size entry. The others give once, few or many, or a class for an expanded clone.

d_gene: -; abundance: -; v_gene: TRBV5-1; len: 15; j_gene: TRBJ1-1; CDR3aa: CASSLSGQKNTEAFF; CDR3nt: TGCGCCAGCAGCTTGTCGGGACAAAAGAACACTGAAGCTTTCTTT
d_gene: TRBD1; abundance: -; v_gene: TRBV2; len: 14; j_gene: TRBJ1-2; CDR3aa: CANLRDRTFGGYTF; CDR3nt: TGTGCCAACCTCCGGGACAGAACCTTCGGTGGCTACACCTTC
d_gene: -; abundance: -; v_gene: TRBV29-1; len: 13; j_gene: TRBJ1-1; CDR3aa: CSVGGRSVTEAFF; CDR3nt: TGCAGCGTCGGAGGGCGGTCCGTCACTGAAGCTTTCTTT
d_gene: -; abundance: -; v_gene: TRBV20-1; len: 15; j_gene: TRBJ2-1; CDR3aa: CSASALAEIYNEQFF; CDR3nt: TGCAGTGCTAGTGCCTTAGCGGAAATCTACAATGAGCAGTTCTTC
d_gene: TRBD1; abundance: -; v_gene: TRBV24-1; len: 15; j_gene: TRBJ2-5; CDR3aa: CATSGGQGVKETQYF; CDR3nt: TGTGCCACCAGTGGGGGACAGGGCGTAAAGGAGACCCAGTACTTC
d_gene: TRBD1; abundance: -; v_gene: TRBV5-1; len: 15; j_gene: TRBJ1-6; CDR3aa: CASSWGTVRDSPLHF; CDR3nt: TGCGCCAGCAGCTGGGGGACAGTCCGTGATTCACCCCTCCACTTT
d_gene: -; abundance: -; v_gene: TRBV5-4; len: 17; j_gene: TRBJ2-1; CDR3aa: CASSLVAGRGSYNEQFF; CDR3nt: TGTGCCAGCAGCTTGGTGGCCGGGAGAGGGTCCTACAATGAGCAGTTCTTC
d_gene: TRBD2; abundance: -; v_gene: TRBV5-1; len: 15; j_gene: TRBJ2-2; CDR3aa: CASSLAGGRTGELFF; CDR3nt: TGCGCCAGCAGCCTAGCGGGAGGGCGTACCGGGGAGCTGTTTTTT
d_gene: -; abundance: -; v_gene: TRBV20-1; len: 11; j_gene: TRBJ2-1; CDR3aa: CSAVIYNEQFF; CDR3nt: TGCAGTGCTGTAATATACAATGAGCAGTTCTTC
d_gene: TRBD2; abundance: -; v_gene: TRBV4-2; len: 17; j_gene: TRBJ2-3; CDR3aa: CASSQGTSGSFADTQYF; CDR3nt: TGTGCCAGCAGCCAAGGGACTAGCGGGAGTTTTGCAGATACGCAGTATTTT
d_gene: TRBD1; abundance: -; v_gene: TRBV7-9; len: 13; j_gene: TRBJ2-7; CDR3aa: CASSVDRVYEQYF; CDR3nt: TGTGCCAGCAGCGTGGACAGGGTCTACGAGCAGTACTTC
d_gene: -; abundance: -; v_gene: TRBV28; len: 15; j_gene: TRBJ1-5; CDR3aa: CASSSGRRGNQPQHF; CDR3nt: TGTGCCAGCAGCTCCGGGAGGAGGGGCAATCAGCCCCAGCATTTT
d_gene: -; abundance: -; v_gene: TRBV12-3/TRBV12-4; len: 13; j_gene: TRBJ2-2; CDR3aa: CASSLGLTGELFF; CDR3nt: TGTGCCAGCAGTTTAGGTTTGACAGGGGAGCTGTTTTTT
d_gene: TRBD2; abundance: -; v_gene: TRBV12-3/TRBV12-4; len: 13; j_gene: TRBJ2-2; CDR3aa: CAGAGGPTGELFF; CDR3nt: TGTGCCGGAGCGGGAGGGCCCACCGGGGAGCTGTTTTTT
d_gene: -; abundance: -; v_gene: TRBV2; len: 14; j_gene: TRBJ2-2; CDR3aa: CASRDTGYTGELFF; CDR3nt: TGTGCCAGCAGGGACACAGGGTACACCGGGGAGCTGTTTTTT
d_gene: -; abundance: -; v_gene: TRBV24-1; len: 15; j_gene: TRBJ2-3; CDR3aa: CATSDAGLFSDTQYF; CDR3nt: TGTGCCACCAGTGATGCGGGTCTATTTTCCGATACGCAGTATTTT
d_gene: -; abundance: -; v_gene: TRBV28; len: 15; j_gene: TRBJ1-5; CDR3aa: CASSTTTFSNQPQHF; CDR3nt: TGTGCCAGCAGTACTACAACATTTAGCAATCAGCCCCAGCATTTT
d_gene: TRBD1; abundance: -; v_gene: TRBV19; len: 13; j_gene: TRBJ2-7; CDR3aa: CASSGQGRHEQYF; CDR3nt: TGTGCCAGTTCCGGACAGGGTCGCCACGAGCAGTACTTC
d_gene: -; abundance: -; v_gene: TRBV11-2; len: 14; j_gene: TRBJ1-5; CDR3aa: CASSAGDGNQPQHF; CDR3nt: TGTGCCAGCAGTGCAGGGGATGGCAATCAGCCCCAGCATTTT
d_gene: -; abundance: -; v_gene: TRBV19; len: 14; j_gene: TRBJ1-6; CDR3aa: CASSPGFENSPLHF; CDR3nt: TGTGCCAGTAGTCCCGGGTTCGAGAATTCACCCCTCCACTTT
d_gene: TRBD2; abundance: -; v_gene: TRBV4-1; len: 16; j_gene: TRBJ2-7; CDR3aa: CASSQVLAGAPYEQYF; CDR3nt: TGCGCCAGCAGCCAAGTCCTAGCGGGGGCCCCCTACGAGCAGTACTTC
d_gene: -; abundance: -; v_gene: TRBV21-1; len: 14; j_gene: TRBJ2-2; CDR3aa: CASQTGRNTGELFF; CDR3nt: TGTGCCAGCCAGACAGGGCGGAACACCGGGGAGCTGTTTTTT
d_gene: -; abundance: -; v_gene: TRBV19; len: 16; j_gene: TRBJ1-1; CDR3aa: CASSTGNYRENTEAFF; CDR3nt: TGTGCCAGTAGCACAGGAAACTACAGGGAGAACACTGAAGCTTTCTTT
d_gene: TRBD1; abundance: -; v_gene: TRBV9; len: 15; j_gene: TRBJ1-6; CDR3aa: CASSIRDRDNSPLHF; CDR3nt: TGTGCCAGCAGCATCCGGGACAGAGATAATTCACCCCTCCACTTT
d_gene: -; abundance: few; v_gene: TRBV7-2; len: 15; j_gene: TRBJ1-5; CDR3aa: CASSLDRSSNQPQHF; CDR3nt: TGTGCCAGCAGCCTGGACAGATCTAGCAATCAGCCCCAGCATTTT